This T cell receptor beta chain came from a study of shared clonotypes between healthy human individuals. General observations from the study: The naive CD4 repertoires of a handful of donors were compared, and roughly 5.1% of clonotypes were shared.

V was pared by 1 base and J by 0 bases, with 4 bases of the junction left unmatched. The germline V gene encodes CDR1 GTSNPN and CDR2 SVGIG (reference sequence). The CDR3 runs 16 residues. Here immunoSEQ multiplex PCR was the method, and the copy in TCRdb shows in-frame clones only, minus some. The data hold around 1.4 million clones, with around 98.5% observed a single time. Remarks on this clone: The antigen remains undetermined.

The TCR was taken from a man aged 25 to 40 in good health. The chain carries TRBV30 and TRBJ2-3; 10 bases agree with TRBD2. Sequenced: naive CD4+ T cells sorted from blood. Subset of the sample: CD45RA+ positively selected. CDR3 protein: CAWSGTSGNSTDTQYF. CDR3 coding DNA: TGTGCCTGGAGTGGGACTAGCGGTAATAGCACAGATACGCAGTATTTT.